Only a few counts were recorded for the clone carrying this T cell receptor (beta chain). At one of its ends the junction is not consistent with the germline gene, which may arise from a read error. Researchers reported that TCR beta cDNA libraries carried unique molecular identifiers. T cells, about 0.95 to 10 million of them, yielded roughly 550,000 cDNA molecules. TCRdb used MiXCR to reprocess the PCR reads, holding one entry per CDR3 protein. The sample records approximately 730,000 distinct CDR3 sequences, more than 45% being singletons. The data stem from a study of post-analysis software for immune sequencing data. The clonotype was recovered from a girl aged 5 to 17 with multiple sclerosis. Sequencing was performed on blood.

DNA for the CDR3: TGTGCCAGCAGCCCGCACAGGGGCGTTACCTACGAGCAGGACTTC. This encodes CASSPHRGVTYEQDF. This rearrangement joins TRBV7-2 to TRBJ2-7, with 7 bases matching TRBD1. The CDR3 runs to 15 residues. Germline-derived CDR1 and CDR2 are SGHTA and FQGNSA.